This T cell receptor (beta chain) is from a study of blood T cell repertoires in COVID-19. Study summary: COVID-19 samples, acute and convalescent, were from the United States, Italy and Spain.

The J segment lost 0 bases and the V segment lost 1 base, leaving 3 bases of the junction unmatched. The length of the CDR3 is 16 residues. CDR1 is LGHDT and CDR2 is YNNKEL in the germline V gene (reference sequence). In the original analysis: The assay estimated nucleated cells by amplifying reference gene primers. Libraries were prepared by immunoSEQ multiplex PCR; TCRdb keeps only in-frame clonotypes and omits some of them. That table supplies the V and J calls and clone size; D and trimming were determined from the DNA. The data contain some 180,000 clones, roughly nine tenths of them seen just once; the ten biggest clones take up around 21%.

This TCR came from a man aged 70 or older with active or convalescent COVID-19. This chain joins TRBV3-1 (or the pseudogene TRBV3-2) and TRBJ2-1; TRBD2 agrees at 7 bases. Material for sequencing was peripheral blood. The CDR3 region has the DNA TGTGCCAGCAGCCAAGGGGACTACAGCTCCTACAATGAGCAGTTCTTC. Protein sequence: CASSQGDYSSYNEQFF.